This T cell receptor (beta chain) was profiled in a study of PD-1 blockade in classical Hodgkin lymphoma. Clones were read by immunoSEQ multiplex PCR, and TCRdb kept only the in-frame ones, dropping some. The sample has about 93,000 clones, 80% to 90% seen once; the top ten hold 15% to 20%. Every one of the patients relapsed after autologous stem cell transplantation (brentuximab vedotin exposure was variable). Relapsed/refractory classical Hodgkin lymphoma patients had complete, partial or progressive responses. This clone was observed a single time. Its antigen is unidentified. Trimming took off 7 bases at V and 8 bases at J, with 11 bases between the two ends. The CDR3 is 12 residues long. Findings and limits, study-wide: Lower baseline TCR diversity marked trial partial responders and progressors.

The sequenced sample was peripheral blood mononuclear cells (PBMCs), obtained before the second cycle of nivolumab. The V gene is TRBV6-7, the J gene TRBJ2-2, with TRBD1 as a possible D gene (5 bases). TRBV6-7 is an open reading frame whose function is uncertain. This clonotype was obtained from a human donor with classical Hodgkin lymphoma. CDR3 DNA: TGTGCCAGCAATCGCCCAGGGGGGGAGCTGTTTTTT. This codes for CASNRPGGELFF.